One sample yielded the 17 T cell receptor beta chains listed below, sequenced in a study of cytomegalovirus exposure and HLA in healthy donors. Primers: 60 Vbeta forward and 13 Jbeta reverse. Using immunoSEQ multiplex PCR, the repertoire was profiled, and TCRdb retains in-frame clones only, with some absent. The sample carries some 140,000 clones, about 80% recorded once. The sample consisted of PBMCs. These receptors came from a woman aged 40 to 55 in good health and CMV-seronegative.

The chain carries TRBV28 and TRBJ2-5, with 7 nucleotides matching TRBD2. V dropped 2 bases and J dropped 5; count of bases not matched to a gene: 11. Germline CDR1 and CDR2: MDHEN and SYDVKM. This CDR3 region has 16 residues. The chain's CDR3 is CASSLGGWTREETQYF. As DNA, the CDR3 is TGTGCCAGCAGTTTAGGGGGATGGACTAGGGAGGAGACCCAGTACTTC.

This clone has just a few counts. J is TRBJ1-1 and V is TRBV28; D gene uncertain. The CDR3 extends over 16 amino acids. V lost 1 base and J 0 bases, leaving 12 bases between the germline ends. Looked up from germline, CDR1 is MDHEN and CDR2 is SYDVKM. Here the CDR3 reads CASSLLQSLMNTEAFF. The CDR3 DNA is TGTGCCAGCAGTTTATTACAGTCATTAATGAACACTGAAGCTTTCTTT.

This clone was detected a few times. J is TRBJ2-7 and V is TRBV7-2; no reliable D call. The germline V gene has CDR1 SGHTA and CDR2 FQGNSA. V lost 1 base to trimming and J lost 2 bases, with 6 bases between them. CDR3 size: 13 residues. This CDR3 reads CASSLDRPYEQYF. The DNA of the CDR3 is TGTGCCAGCAGCTTAGACAGACCCTACGAGCAGTACTTC. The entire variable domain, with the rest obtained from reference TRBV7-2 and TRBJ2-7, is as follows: GAGVSQSPSNKVTEKGKDVELRCDPISGHTALYWYRQSLGQGLEFLIYFQGNSAPDKSGLPSDRFSAERTGGSVSTLTIQRTQQEDSAVYLCASSLDRPYEQYFGPGTRLTVT.

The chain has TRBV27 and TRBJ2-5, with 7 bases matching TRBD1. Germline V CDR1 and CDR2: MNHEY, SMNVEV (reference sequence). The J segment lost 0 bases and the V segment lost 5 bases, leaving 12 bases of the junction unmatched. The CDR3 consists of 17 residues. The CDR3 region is CASSTGTADLYQETQYF. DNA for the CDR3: TGTGCCAGCAGTACAGGGACAGCAGACCTGTACCAAGAGACCCAGTACTTC.

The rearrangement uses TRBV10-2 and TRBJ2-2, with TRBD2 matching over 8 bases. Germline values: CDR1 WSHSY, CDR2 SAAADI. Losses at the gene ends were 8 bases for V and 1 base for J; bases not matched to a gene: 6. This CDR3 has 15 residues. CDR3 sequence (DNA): TGCGCCAGCGGTCAGCTAGCGGGGAACACCGGGGAGCTGTTTTTT. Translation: CASGQLAGNTGELFF.

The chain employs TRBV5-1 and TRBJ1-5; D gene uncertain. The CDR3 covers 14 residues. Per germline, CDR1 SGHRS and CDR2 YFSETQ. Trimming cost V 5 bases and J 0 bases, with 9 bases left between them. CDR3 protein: CASRLGDSNQPQHF. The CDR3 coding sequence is TGCGCCAGCAGGCTCGGGGATAGCAATCAGCCCCAGCATTTT.

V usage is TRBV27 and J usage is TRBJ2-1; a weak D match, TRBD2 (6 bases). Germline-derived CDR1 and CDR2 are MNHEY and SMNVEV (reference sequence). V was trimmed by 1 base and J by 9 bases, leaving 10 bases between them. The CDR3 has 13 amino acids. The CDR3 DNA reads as TGTGCCAGCAGTTTATATCCGGGAGCTGAGCAGTTCTTC. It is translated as CASSLYPGAEQFF.

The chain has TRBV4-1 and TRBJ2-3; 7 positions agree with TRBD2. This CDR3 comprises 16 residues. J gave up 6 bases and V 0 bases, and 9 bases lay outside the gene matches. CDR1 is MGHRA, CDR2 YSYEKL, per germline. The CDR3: CASSQDGGGYGDTQYF. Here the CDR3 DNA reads TGCGCCAGCAGCCAAGATGGCGGGGGTTACGGGGATACGCAGTATTTT.

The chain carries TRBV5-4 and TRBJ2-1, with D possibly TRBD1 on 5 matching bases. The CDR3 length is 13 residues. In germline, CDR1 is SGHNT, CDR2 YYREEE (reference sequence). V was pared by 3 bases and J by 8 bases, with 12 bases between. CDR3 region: CASSSTGEDEQFF. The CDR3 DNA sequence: TGTGCCAGCAGCTCAACAGGCGAGGATGAGCAGTTCTTC.

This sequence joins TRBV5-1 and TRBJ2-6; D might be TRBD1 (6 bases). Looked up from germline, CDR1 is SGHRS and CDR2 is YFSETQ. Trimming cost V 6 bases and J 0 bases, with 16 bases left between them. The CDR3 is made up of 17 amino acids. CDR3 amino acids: CASNSHQGPSGANVLTF. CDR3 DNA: TGCGCCAGCAACTCCCATCAGGGGCCCTCTGGGGCCAACGTCCTGACTTTC.

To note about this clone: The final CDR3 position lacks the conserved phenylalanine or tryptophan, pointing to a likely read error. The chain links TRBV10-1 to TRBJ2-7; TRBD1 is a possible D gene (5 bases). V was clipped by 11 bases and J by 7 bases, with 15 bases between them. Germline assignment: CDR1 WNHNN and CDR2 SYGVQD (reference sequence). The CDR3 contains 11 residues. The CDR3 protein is CASQGRLEQYL. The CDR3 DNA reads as TGCGCCTCCCAGGGCCGTTTGGAGCAGTACCTC.

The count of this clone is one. The CDR3 is CASKTPGQSYEQYF. Here the CDR3 DNA reads TGTGCCAGCAAGACACCGGGACAGAGCTACGAGCAGTACTTC. V gene TRBV28 combines with J gene TRBJ2-7; TRBD1 agrees at 7 bases. V dropped 7 bases and J dropped 3; count of bases not matched to a gene: 9. The CDR3 runs to 14 residues. Germline V gene lookup returns CDR1 MDHEN and CDR2 SYDVKM.

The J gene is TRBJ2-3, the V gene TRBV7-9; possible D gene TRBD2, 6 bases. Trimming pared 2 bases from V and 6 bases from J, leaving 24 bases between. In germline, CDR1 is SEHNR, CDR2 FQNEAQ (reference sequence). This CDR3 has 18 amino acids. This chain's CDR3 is CASSLSPFAAGGSDTQYF. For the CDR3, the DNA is TGTGCCAGCAGCTTAAGTCCGTTCGCGGCTGGGGGGTCGGATACGCAGTATTTT.

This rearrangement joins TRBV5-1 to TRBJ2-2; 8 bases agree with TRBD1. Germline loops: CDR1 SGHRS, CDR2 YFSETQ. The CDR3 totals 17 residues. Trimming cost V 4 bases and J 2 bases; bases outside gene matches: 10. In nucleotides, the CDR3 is TGCGCCAGCAGCAAAGAAGGACAGGGAACAAACACCGGGGAGCTGTTTTTT. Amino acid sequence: CASSKEGQGTNTGELFF. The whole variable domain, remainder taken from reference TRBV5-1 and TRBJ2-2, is KAGVTQTPRYLIKTRGQQVTLSCSPISGHRSVSWYQQTPGQGLQFLFEYFSETQRNKGNFPGRFSGRQFSNSRSEMNVSTLELGDSALYLCASSKEGQGTNTGELFFGEGSRLTVL.

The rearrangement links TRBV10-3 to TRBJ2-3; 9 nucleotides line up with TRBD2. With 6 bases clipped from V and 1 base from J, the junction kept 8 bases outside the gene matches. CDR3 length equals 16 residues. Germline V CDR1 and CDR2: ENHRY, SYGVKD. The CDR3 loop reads CAIRGLAGIGTDTQYF. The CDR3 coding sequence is TGTGCCATCAGGGGACTAGCCGGGATTGGCACAGATACGCAGTATTTT.

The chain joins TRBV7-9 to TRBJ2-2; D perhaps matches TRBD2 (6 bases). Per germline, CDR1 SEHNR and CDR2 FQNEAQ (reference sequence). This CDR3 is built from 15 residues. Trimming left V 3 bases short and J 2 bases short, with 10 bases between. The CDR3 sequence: CASSFSGDNTGELFF. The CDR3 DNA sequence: TGTGCCAGCAGCTTCTCGGGGGATAACACCGGGGAGCTGTTTTTT. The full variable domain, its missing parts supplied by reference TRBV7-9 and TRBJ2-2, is DTGVSQNPRHKITKRGQNVTFRCDPISEHNRLYWYRQTLGQGPEFLTYFQNEAQLEKSRLLSDRFSAERPKGSFSTLEIQRTEQGDSAMYLCASSFSGDNTGELFFGEGSRLTVL.

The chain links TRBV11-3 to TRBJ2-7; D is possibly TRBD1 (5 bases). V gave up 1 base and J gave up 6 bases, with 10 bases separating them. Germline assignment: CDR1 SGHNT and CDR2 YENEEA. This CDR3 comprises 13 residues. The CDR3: CASSLGPGREQYF. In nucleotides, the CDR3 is TGTGCCAGCAGCTTAGGTCCAGGGCGCGAGCAGTACTTC.